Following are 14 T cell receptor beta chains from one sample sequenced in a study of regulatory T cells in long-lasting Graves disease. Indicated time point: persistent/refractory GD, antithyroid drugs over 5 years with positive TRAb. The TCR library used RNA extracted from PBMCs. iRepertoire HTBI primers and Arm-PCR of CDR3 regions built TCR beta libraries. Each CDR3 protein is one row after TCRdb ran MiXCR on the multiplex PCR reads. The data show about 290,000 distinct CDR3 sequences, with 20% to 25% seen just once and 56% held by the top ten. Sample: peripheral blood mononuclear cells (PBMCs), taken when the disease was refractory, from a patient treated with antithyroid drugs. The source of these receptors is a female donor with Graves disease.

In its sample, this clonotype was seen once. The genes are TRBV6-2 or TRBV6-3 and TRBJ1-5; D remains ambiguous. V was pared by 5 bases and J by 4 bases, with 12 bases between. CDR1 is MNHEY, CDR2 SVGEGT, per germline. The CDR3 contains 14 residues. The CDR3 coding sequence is TGTGCCAGCAGTAAGATAGGAGGGAATCAGCCCCAGCATTTT. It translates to CASSKIGGNQPQHF.

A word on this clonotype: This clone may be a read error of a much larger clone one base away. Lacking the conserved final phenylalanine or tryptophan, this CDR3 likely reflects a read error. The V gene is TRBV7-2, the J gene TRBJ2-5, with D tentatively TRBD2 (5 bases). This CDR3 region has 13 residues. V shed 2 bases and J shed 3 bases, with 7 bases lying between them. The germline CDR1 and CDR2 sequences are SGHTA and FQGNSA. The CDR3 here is CASSLRAEETQYS. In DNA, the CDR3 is TGTGCCAGCAGCTTAAGAGCGGAAGAGACCCAGTACTCC.

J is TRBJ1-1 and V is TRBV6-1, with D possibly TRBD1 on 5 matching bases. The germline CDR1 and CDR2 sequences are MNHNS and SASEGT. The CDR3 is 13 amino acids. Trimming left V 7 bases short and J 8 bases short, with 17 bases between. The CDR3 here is CASTQAGTAEAFF. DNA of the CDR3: TGTGCCAGCACCCAAGCCGGGACGGCCGAAGCTTTCTTT.

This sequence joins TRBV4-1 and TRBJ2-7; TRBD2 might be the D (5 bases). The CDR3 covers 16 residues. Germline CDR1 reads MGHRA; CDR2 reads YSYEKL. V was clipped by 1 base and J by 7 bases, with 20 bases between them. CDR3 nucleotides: TGCGCCAGCAGCCAAGGGGGATTGACGGGGATCATAGAGCAGTACTTC. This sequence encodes CASSQGGLTGIIEQYF.

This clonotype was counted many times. The CDR3: CASSPLTSGRAFEQYF. In DNA form, the CDR3 reads TGTGCCAGCAGTCCCCTGACTAGCGGGAGGGCATTCGAGCAGTACTTC. This sequence joins TRBV27 and TRBJ2-7; 14 bases match TRBD2. CDR1 and CDR2 (germline): MNHEY, SMNVEV (reference sequence). The CDR3 is 16 amino acids. V lost 5 bases and J lost 6; bases outside the gene matches: 9.

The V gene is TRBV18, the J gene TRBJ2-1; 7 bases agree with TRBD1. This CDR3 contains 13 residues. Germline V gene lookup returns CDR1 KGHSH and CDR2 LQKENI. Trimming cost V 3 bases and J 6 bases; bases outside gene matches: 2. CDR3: CASSPTGPNEQFF. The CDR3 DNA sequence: TGTGCCAGCTCACCGACAGGGCCCAATGAGCAGTTCTTC.

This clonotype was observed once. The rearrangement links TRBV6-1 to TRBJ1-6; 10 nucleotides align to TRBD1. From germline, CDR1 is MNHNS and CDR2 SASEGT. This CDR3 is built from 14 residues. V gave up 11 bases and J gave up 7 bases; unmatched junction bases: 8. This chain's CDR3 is CAGWGQGSNSPLHF. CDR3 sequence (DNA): TGTGCCGGCTGGGGACAGGGGAGCAATTCACCCCTCCACTTT.

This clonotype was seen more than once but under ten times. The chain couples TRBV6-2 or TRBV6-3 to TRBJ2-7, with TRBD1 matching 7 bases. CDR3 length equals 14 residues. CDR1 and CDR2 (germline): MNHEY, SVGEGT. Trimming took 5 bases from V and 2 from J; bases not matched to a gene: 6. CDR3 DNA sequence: TGTGCCAGCAGTGAACTGGACAGGCCCTACGAGCAGTACTTC. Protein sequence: CASSELDRPYEQYF.

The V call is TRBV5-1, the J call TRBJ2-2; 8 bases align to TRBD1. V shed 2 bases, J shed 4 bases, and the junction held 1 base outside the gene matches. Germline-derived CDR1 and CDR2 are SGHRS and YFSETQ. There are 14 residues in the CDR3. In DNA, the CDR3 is TGCGCCAGCAGCTTAACAGGGGGCACCGGGGAGCTGTTTTTT. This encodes CASSLTGGTGELFF.

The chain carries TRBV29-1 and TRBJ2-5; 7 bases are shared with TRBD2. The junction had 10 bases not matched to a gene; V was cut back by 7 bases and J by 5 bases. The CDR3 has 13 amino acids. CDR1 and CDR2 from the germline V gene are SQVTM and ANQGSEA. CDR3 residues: CSAERDGGETQYF. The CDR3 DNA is TGCAGCGCAGAGCGGGACGGGGGGGAGACCCAGTACTTC.

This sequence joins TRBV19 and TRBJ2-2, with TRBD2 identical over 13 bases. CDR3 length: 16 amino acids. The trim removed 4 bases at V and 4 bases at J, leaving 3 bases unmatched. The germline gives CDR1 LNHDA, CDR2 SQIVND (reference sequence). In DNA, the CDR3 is TGTGCCAGTAGTAAACTAGCGGGAGGGCGCACCGGGGAGCTGTTTTTT. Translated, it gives CASSKLAGGRTGELFF.

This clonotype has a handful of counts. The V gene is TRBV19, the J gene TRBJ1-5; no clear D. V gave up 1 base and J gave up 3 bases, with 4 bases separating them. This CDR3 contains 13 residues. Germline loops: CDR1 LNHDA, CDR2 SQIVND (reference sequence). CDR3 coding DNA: TGTGCCAGTAGTATAGCTCTCAATCAGCCCCAGCATTTT. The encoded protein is CASSIALNQPQHF. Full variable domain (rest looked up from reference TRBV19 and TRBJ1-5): DGGITQSPKYLFRKEGQNVTLSCEQNLNHDAMYWYRQDPGQGLRLIYYSQIVNDFQKGDIAEGYSVSREKKESFPLTVTSAQKNPTAFYLCASSIALNQPQHFGDGTRLSIL.

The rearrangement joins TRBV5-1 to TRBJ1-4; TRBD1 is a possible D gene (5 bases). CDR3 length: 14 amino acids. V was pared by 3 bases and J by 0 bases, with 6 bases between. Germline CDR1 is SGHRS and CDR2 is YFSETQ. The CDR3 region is CASSWGPTNEKLFF. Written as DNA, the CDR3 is TGCGCCAGCAGCTGGGGCCCAACTAATGAAAAACTGTTTTTT.

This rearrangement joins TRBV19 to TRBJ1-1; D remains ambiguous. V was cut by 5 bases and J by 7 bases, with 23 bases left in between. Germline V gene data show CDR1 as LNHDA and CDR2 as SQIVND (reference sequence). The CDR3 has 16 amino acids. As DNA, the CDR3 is TGTGCCAGTAGTGTCCTCCGGGCGCAGGAAGAGGATGAAGCTTTCTTT. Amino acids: CASSVLRAQEEDEAFF.